A selection of T cell receptor beta chains follows, all from one sample in a study of blood T cell repertoires in COVID-19. Assay: immunoSEQ multiplex PCR; the TCRdb copy retains only in-frame clones and omits some. Here the sample spans about 120,000 clones, 80% to 90% being singletons. The sample consisted of peripheral blood. These receptors all stem from a man between 65 and 85 years old with active or convalescent COVID-19. Both conserved end residues are part of each CDR3. D genes are given only for firm matches. A row's size may be missing; if present it is once, few, many or a size class.

clone_size j_call d_call v_call cdr3_aa cdr3_nt
- TRBJ2-7 TRBD1 TRBV5-1 CASSRTGGRDYEQYF TGCGCCAGCAGCAGGACAGGGGGCAGGGACTACGAGCAGTACTTC
- TRBJ2-7 - TRBV18 CASSQLDYEQYF TGTGCCAGCTCACAACTCGACTACGAGCAGTACTTC
- TRBJ2-1 TRBD1 TRBV2 CASTPDRTYNEQFF TGTGCCAGCACTCCGGACAGGACCTACAATGAGCAGTTCTTC
- TRBJ2-7 - TRBV10-3 CAISAPDSYEQYF TGTGCCATCAGTGCACCCGACAGCTACGAGCAGTACTTC
- TRBJ2-4 TRBD2 TRBV6-5 CASSYYPTSGLQYF TGTGCCAGCAGTTACTACCCGACTAGCGGGCTTCAGTACTTC
- TRBJ1-2 TRBD1 TRBV27 CASSSGTGGPYGYTF TGTGCCAGCAGTTCCGGGACAGGGGGGCCCTATGGCTACACCTTC
- TRBJ1-6 - TRBV28 CASTLPGYNSPLHF TGTGCCAGCACCCTTCCAGGGTATAATTCACCCCTCCACTTT
- TRBJ1-1 - TRBV28 CASDTGIGVTEAFF TGTGCCAGCGATACAGGGATTGGGGTCACTGAAGCTTTCTTT
- TRBJ1-5 - TRBV9 CASSGGYSNQPQHF TGTGCCAGCAGCGGGGGCTATAGCAATCAGCCCCAGCATTTT
- TRBJ2-1 TRBD2 TRBV4-2 CASSQEGTSGSGVQFF TGTGCCAGCAGCCAAGAGGGGACTAGCGGGAGTGGGGTACAGTTCTTC
- TRBJ1-2 TRBD1 TRBV28 CASRTPGGRGYTF TGTGCCAGTAGGACCCCAGGGGGGAGGGGCTACACCTTC
- TRBJ2-2 TRBD2 TRBV7-9 CASTRARQSGSGRAPGELFF TGTGCCAGCACCAGAGCGAGGCAGAGCGGTAGCGGGAGGGCTCCCGGGGAGCTGTTTTTT
few TRBJ2-7 - TRBV2 CATEREREQYF TGTGCCACCGAACGGGAGCGGGAGCAGTACTTC
- TRBJ2-2 - TRBV6-5 CASSRTGQGTGELFF TGTGCCAGCAGCCGCACAGGGCAGGGCACCGGGGAGCTGTTTTTT
- TRBJ2-6 - TRBV27 CASTQRGAGANVLTF TGTGCCAGCACCCAACGCGGGGCTGGGGCCAACGTCCTGACTTTC
- TRBJ2-3 TRBD2 TRBV30 CACGREALNAQYF TGTGCCTGTGGGCGGGAGGCCCTTAATGCACAGTATTTT
- TRBJ2-7 - TRBV7-8 CASSRPAGASSYEQYF TGTGCCAGCAGCCGCCCGGCGGGGGCCTCCTCCTACGAGCAGTACTTC
- TRBJ2-3 TRBD2 TRBV6-5 CASRGLAGNTDTQYF TGTGCCAGCAGAGGACTAGCGGGAAATACAGATACGCAGTATTTT
- TRBJ2-1 - TRBV6-5 CASSPTNPVYNEQFF TGTGCCAGCAGCCCGACTAATCCGGTTTACAATGAGCAGTTCTTC
once TRBJ2-2 - TRBV29-1 CSVEWQGYTGELFF TGCAGCGTTGAGTGGCAGGGTTACACCGGGGAGCTGTTTTTT
- TRBJ2-7 TRBD1 TRBV12-3/TRBV12-4 CASSLGQLEQYF TGTGCCAGCAGTTTGGGACAGCTGGAGCAGTACTTC
- TRBJ2-2 TRBD2 TRBV30 CAGARTSGRFTGELFF TGTGCCGGGGCCCGGACTAGCGGGAGGTTCACCGGGGAGCTGTTTTTT
- TRBJ1-1 TRBD1 TRBV19 CASSAWTGPNTEAFF TGTGCCAGTAGTGCTTGGACAGGGCCGAACACTGAAGCTTTCTTT
- TRBJ2-7 TRBD1 TRBV7-9 CASSSPGQGVFEQYF TGTGCCAGCAGCTCACCGGGACAGGGTGTTTTTGAGCAGTACTTC
few TRBJ2-7 - TRBV7-2 CASSQGVGSYEQYF TGTGCCAGCAGTCAGGGCGTTGGGTCCTACGAGCAGTACTTC
- TRBJ2-7 TRBD1 TRBV10-2 CASSEMYRGIPEQYF TGCGCCAGCAGTGAGATGTACAGGGGGATACCAGAGCAGTACTTC
- TRBJ1-5 TRBD1 TRBV19 CASSIYGDRASNQPQHF TGTGCCAGTAGTATATACGGGGACAGGGCTAGCAATCAGCCCCAGCATTTT
- TRBJ1-4 - TRBV10-3 CAISESVDSGEKLFF TGTGCCATCAGTGAGTCAGTGGACAGTGGCGAAAAACTGTTTTTT
- TRBJ2-1 TRBD2 TRBV7-2 CASSLVRTSGRVYNEQFF TGTGCCAGCAGCTTAGTACGGACTAGCGGGAGGGTCTACAATGAGCAGTTCTTC
- TRBJ2-7 TRBD2 TRBV9 CASSVGLAGYEQYF TGTGCCAGCAGCGTAGGACTAGCAGGTTACGAGCAGTACTTC
- TRBJ1-1 TRBD1 TRBV30 CAWSALPGTANTEAFF TGTGCCTGGAGTGCACTTCCCGGGACAGCGAACACTGAAGCTTTCTTT